This T cell receptor (beta chain) was recovered during a study of T cell responses to AZD1222 COVID-19 vaccine. The CDR3 totals 13 residues. The V gene end was trimmed by 5 bases and the J gene end by 6 bases; junction bases not matched to a gene: 4. Germline V gene data show CDR1 as LGHDT and CDR2 as YNNKEL (reference sequence). The table came from immunoSEQ multiplex PCR; TCRdb's copy has only in-frame clones and leaves some out. The table lists around 120,000 clones, roughly 90% of them singletons, with roughly 8.4% in the top ten. The sequencing used peripheral blood, collected on day 0 of AZD1222 vaccination. The chain employs TRBV3-1 (or the pseudogene TRBV3-2) and TRBJ2-1, with 7 nucleotides matching TRBD1. The sequence came from an adult in good health. CDR3 in DNA: TGTGCCAGCAGCGCCGGGACAGTCAATGAGCAGTTCTTC. Protein sequence: CASSAGTVNEQFF.